This TCR beta chain was captured in a study of cytomegalovirus exposure and HLA in healthy donors. Data came from immunoSEQ multiplex PCR; TCRdb stores just in-frame clones and leaves some out. The sample yields about 76,000 clones, 90% to 95% seen once. Germline V gene data show CDR1 as PRHDT and CDR2 as FYEKMQ (reference sequence). V shed 4 bases, J shed 7 bases, and the junction held 11 bases outside the gene matches. The CDR3 covers 17 residues. Sequencing was carried out using PBMCs. V is TRBV13 and J is TRBJ2-1; 12 nucleotides align to TRBD2. The clonotype comes from a woman aged 18-35 years in good health and CMV-seropositive. The CDR3 is CASSSELTSGSLNEQFF. The CDR3 DNA reads as TGTGCCAGCAGCTCGGAATTGACTAGCGGGAGTCTGAATGAGCAGTTCTTC.